These T cell receptor beta chains were read from a single sample in a study of blood T cell repertoires in COVID-19. Clones were read by immunoSEQ multiplex PCR, and TCRdb kept only the in-frame ones, dropping some. The table includes some 240,000 clones, approximately 80% detected once. The sequenced sample consisted of peripheral blood. The receptors shown here come from a human donor in a cohort sampled during active COVID-19. Both conserved end residues are part of each CDR3. The order of the fields is clone size, CDR3 length, D gene, V gene, J gene, CDR3 protein, CDR3 DNA. A D gene is named only where the DNA matches it firmly. Where a row states a size, it is once, few, many or the class of an expanded clone; other rows omit it.

once,16,TRBD2,TRBV6-5,TRBJ2-7,CASSYYSGSRTYEQYF,TGTGCCAGCAGTTACTACAGCGGGAGTAGAACCTACGAGCAGTACTTC
-,17,TRBD1,TRBV3-1/TRBV3-2,TRBJ2-5,CASSQEFQQGVQETQYF,TGTGCCAGCAGCCAAGAATTCCAACAGGGGGTACAAGAGACCCAGTACTTC
-,12,-,TRBV7-2,TRBJ1-3,CASSSDWNTIYF,TGTGCCAGCAGCTCGGACTGGAACACCATATATTTT
once,15,-,TRBV9,TRBJ2-7,CASSVGWGVGYEQYF,TGTGCCAGCAGCGTAGGGTGGGGGGTTGGCTACGAGCAGTACTTC
-,14,-,TRBV27,TRBJ1-6,CASSLVQGNSPLHF,TGTGCCAGCAGTTTAGTCCAGGGAAATTCACCCCTCCACTTT
-,16,-,TRBV9,TRBJ2-2,CASSVERGGNTGELFF,TGTGCCAGCAGCGTAGAAAGGGGAGGGAACACCGGGGAGCTGTTTTTT
few,14,-,TRBV7-9,TRBJ2-1,CASSLGLRHNEQFF,TGTGCCAGCAGCTTGGGGCTGCGGCACAATGAGCAGTTCTTC
-,14,TRBD1,TRBV9,TRBJ2-7,CASSTGQGAYEQYF,TGTGCCAGCAGCACTGGACAGGGGGCGTACGAGCAGTACTTC
-,12,-,TRBV6-2/TRBV6-3,TRBJ1-2,CASSSNAGGYTF,TGTGCCAGCAGTTCCAACGCCGGTGGCTACACCTTC
-,15,-,TRBV5-5,TRBJ1-6,CASTNPGTLNSPLHF,TGTGCCAGCACCAACCCGGGGACACTTAATTCACCCCTCCACTTT
once,11,-,TRBV20-1,TRBJ2-3,CSVRTINTQYF,TGCAGTGTTCGGACTATAAATACGCAGTATTTT
-,14,TRBD2,TRBV6-6,TRBJ2-7,CASRPAGGSYEQYF,TGTGCCAGCAGACCAGCGGGAGGGTCCTACGAGCAGTACTTC
-,13,-,TRBV28,TRBJ1-2,CASSFGVSYGYTF,TGTGCCAGCAGTTTCGGGGTTAGCTATGGCTACACCTTC
-,13,-,TRBV7-6,TRBJ2-7,CASSFGRVDEQYF,TGTGCCAGCAGCTTTGGCAGGGTAGACGAGCAGTACTTC
-,16,-,TRBV7-2,TRBJ1-4,CASSFGGAGSNEKLFF,TGTGCCAGCAGCTTTGGGGGCGCAGGCTCAAATGAAAAACTGTTTTTT
-,12,-,TRBV10-1,TRBJ2-7,CASEGVGNEQYF,TGCGCCAGCGAAGGAGTAGGTAACGAGCAGTACTTC
-,15,TRBD1,TRBV6-5,TRBJ2-7,CASSYSGQGDYEQYF,TGTGCCAGCAGTTACTCGGGACAGGGCGACTACGAGCAGTACTTC
-,13,-,TRBV6-6,TRBJ2-2,CASLPRYTGELFF,TGTGCCAGCCTGCCCAGATACACCGGGGAGCTGTTTTTT
-,16,TRBD2,TRBV7-2,TRBJ2-1,CASSPRLAGYWDEQFF,TGTGCCAGCAGCCCCCGCCTAGCGGGCTATTGGGATGAGCAGTTCTTC
-,14,-,TRBV28,TRBJ2-7,CASSLGGTIYEQYF,TGTGCCAGCAGTTTAGGGGGCACAATCTACGAGCAGTACTTC
-,13,-,TRBV28,TRBJ1-1,CASMQGSNTEAFF,TGTGCCAGCATGCAGGGGTCGAACACTGAAGCTTTCTTT
-,13,-,TRBV11-2,TRBJ1-1,CASSSTGNTEAFF,TGTGCCAGCAGTTCCACAGGGAACACTGAAGCTTTCTTT
-,14,-,TRBV7-2,TRBJ1-2,CASSGGLGDYGYTF,TGTGCCAGCAGCGGGGGGTTGGGGGACTATGGCTACACCTTC
-,15,TRBD1,TRBV25-1,TRBJ1-6,CASSEWGTGAGTLHF,TGTGCCAGCAGTGAATGGGGGACAGGGGCTGGGACCCTCCACTTT
-,14,TRBD1,TRBV11-3,TRBJ2-1,CASSDGTDYNEQFF,TGTGCCAGCAGCGATGGGACAGATTACAATGAGCAGTTCTTC
-,14,-,TRBV5-1,TRBJ1-5,CASSLGTSPQPQHF,TGCGCCAGCAGCCTAGGGACTAGTCCTCAGCCCCAGCATTTT
-,14,-,TRBV11-2,TRBJ2-7,CASSFNPESYEQYF,TGTGCCAGCAGCTTTAATCCCGAGTCCTACGAGCAGTACTTC
-,16,TRBD2,TRBV3-1/TRBV3-2,TRBJ2-7,CASSPTVLSGSYEQYF,TGTGCCAGCAGCCCTACAGTCCTGAGCGGGAGTTACGAGCAGTACTTC
-,14,TRBD1,TRBV4-3,TRBJ1-1,CASSQGTGRYSAFF,TGCGCCAGCAGCCAAGGGACAGGGAGATATTCGGCTTTCTTT
once,15,TRBD1,TRBV25-1,TRBJ2-7,CASSERGQGGLEQYF,TGTGCCAGCAGTGAACGGGGACAGGGGGGCCTCGAGCAGTACTTC
-,14,-,TRBV5-8,TRBJ1-1,CASSLSGGITEAFF,TGTGCCAGCAGCTTATCCGGGGGGATCACTGAAGCTTTCTTT
few,14,TRBD1,TRBV7-2,TRBJ1-5,CASSLTTGNQPQHF,TGTGCCAGCAGCTTAACGACAGGGAATCAGCCCCAGCATTTT
-,14,-,TRBV19,TRBJ1-2,CASRMEGAHYGYTF,TGTGCCAGTAGAATGGAAGGGGCCCACTATGGCTACACCTTC
once,13,-,TRBV6-2/TRBV6-3,TRBJ1-1,CASSYSGSPQAFF,TGTGCCAGCAGTTACTCCGGTAGTCCTCAAGCTTTCTTT
few,19,TRBD1,TRBV4-3,TRBJ1-2,CASSQEGPGMTGTRYGYTF,TGCGCCAGCAGCCAAGAAGGCCCGGGGATGACAGGGACGCGCTATGGCTACACCTTC
-,14,-,TRBV2,TRBJ1-3,CASRGGVSGNTIYF,TGTGCCAGCAGGGGGGGGGTCTCTGGAAACACCATATATTTT
once,14,TRBD2,TRBV19,TRBJ2-7,CASSTPSGSYEQYF,TGTGCCAGTAGTACCCCTAGCGGATCCTACGAGCAGTACTTC
-,14,TRBD1,TRBV27,TRBJ2-5,CASSKGQGRETQYF,TGTGCCAGCAGTAAGGGACAGGGAAGGGAGACCCAGTACTTC
-,14,-,TRBV3-1/TRBV3-2,TRBJ1-5,CASSQGISNQPQHF,TGTGCCAGCAGTCAGGGAATTAGCAATCAGCCCCAGCATTTT
-,16,-,TRBV28,TRBJ1-2,CASSPRGGSWSLGYTF,TGTGCCAGCAGCCCACGGGGAGGCAGCTGGTCCCTCGGCTACACCTTC
-,15,-,TRBV19,TRBJ2-7,CASSSSVGLRSEQYF,TGTGCCAGTAGTTCGTCCGTAGGCCTAAGGAGCGAGCAGTACTTC
once,14,TRBD2,TRBV4-1,TRBJ2-3,CASSQDPQRGSQYF,TGCGCCAGCAGCCAAGATCCTCAGCGGGGTTCGCAGTATTTT
few,14,TRBD1,TRBV6-1,TRBJ2-7,CASSETDRGYEQYF,TGTGCCAGCAGTGAGACGGACAGGGGTTACGAGCAGTACTTC
once,14,-,TRBV5-1,TRBJ2-3,CASSFGGPTDTQYF,TGCGCCAGCAGCTTCGGGGGGCCCACAGATACGCAGTATTTT
once,13,-,TRBV29-1,TRBJ2-1,CSGGAERYNEQFF,TGCAGCGGGGGGGCAGAGCGATACAATGAGCAGTTCTTC
-,16,TRBD2,TRBV7-8,TRBJ2-3,CASSLVGRGGTDTQYF,TGTGCCAGCAGCTTAGTGGGGCGGGGGGGCACAGATACGCAGTATTTT
-,14,TRBD2,TRBV3-1/TRBV3-2,TRBJ2-1,CASSQGLAGHEQFF,TGTGCCAGCAGCCAAGGTCTAGCGGGGCACGAGCAGTTCTTC
once,14,TRBD1,TRBV10-1,TRBJ1-3,CAGLEGQGINTIYF,TGCGCCGGACTAGAGGGACAGGGGATAAACACCATATATTTT
-,18,TRBD1,TRBV7-2,TRBJ2-2,CASSPGTGNPDNDGELFF,TGTGCCAGCAGCCCCGGGACAGGGAACCCCGACAACGACGGGGAGCTGTTTTTT
once,11,-,TRBV5-1,TRBJ2-1,CASSFLDEQFF,TGCGCCAGCAGCTTTCTCGATGAGCAGTTCTTC
-,14,TRBD1,TRBV5-1,TRBJ2-7,CASSPGQGPYEQYF,TGCGCCAGCAGCCCTGGACAGGGCCCCTACGAGCAGTACTTC
few,15,-,TRBV5-4,TRBJ2-6,CASSTGGAGANVLTF,TGTGCCAGCAGCACCGGTGGAGCCGGGGCCAACGTCCTGACTTTC
once,13,-,TRBV19,TRBJ1-6,CASSMRERSPLHF,TGTGCCAGTAGTATGAGAGAGAGATCACCCCTCCACTTT
-,12,-,TRBV2,TRBJ1-1,CASKAVSTEAFF,TGTGCCAGCAAAGCGGTCTCCACTGAAGCTTTCTTT
-,14,TRBD2,TRBV6-5,TRBJ2-7,CASNIAGGHYEQYF,TGTGCCAGCAATATAGCGGGGGGGCACTACGAGCAGTACTTC